This is a list of T cell receptor beta chains from one sample in a study of metastatic and nonmetastatic thyroid tumors. TCRdb ran MiXCR on the PCR reads. The data contain some 16,000 clones, about 13% of them singletons. Input material: blood. The source of these receptors is a female donor with papillary thyroid cancer or a benign thyroid nodule (not recorded which). Some clones in this sample may be carry-over from other donors' samples. Each CDR3 is given without its conserved first and last residue.

J: TRBJ2-1; length: 9; V: TRBV20-1; CDR3: SARADNEQF
J: TRBJ1-1; length: 17; V: TRBV9; CDR3: ASSVESGTGGDLGTEAF
J: TRBJ2-1; length: 11; V: TRBV27; CDR3: ASSIRGYNEQF
J: TRBJ2-7; length: 14; V: TRBV30; CDR3: AWSKGAGTDAYEQY
J: TRBJ2-5; length: 11; V: TRBV19; CDR3: ASGLAGQETQY
J: TRBJ2-7; length: 12; V: TRBV20-1; CDR3: SARGAPWDYEQY
J: TRBJ1-2; length: 13; V: TRBV5-1; CDR3: ASSLVAGPNYGYT
J: TRBJ2-1; length: 12; V: TRBV6-6; CDR3: ASSYRGAGNEQF
J: TRBJ2-4; length: 11; V: TRBV7-3; CDR3: ASSSTGASIQY
J: TRBJ2-2; length: 12; V: TRBV10-2; CDR3: ASRQGTNTGELF
J: TRBJ2-7; length: 10; V: TRBV7-2; CDR3: ASSFALYEQY
J: TRBJ2-5; length: 14; V: TRBV19; CDR3: ASSIDRDRGMETQY
J: TRBJ2-6; length: 16; V: TRBV6-2/TRBV6-3; CDR3: ASSGVEGRGSGANVLT
J: TRBJ1-2; length: 13; V: TRBV7-8; CDR3: ASSLDTSGVYGYT
J: TRBJ2-6; length: 12; V: TRBV12-3/TRBV12-4; CDR3: ASSFGSGANVLT
J: TRBJ1-1; length: 9; V: TRBV2; CDR3: ASSVQIEAF